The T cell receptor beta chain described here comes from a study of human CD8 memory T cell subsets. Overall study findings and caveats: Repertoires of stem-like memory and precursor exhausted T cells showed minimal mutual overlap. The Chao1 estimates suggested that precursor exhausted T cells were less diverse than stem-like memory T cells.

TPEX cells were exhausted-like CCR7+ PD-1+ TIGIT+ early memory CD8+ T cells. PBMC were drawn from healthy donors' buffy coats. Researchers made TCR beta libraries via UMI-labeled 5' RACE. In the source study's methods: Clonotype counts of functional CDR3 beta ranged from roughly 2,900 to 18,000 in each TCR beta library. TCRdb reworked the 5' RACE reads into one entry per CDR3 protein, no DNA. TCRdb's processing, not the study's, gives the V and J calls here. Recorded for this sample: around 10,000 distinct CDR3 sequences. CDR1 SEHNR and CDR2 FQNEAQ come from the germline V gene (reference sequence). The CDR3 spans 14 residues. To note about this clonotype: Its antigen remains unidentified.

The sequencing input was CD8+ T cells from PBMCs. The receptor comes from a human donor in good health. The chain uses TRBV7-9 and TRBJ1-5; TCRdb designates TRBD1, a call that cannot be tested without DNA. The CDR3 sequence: CASSPGTGGQPQHF.